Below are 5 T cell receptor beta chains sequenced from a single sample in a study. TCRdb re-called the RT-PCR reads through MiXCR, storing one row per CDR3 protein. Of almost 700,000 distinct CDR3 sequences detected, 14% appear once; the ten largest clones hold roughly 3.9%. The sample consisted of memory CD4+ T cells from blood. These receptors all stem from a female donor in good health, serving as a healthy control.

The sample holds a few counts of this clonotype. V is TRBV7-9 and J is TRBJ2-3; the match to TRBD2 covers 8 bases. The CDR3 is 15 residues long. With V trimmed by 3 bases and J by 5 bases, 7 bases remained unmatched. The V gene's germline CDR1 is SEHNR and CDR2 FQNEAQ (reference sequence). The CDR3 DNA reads TGTGCCAGCAGCTTGGCGGGAGGACTGGGAGATACGCAGTATTTT. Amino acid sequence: CASSLAGGLGDTQYF.

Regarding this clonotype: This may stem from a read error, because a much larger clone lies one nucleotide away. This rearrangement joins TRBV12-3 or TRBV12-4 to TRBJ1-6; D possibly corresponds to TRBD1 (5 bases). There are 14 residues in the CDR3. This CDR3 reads CATNQGSVNLPLHF. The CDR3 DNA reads TGTGCCACCAACCAGGGTAGTGTTAATTTACCCCTCCACTTT.

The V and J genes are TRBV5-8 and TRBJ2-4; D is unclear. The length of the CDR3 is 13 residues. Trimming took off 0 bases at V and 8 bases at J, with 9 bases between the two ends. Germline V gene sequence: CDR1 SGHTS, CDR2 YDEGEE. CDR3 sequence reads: CASSLGAGDIQYF. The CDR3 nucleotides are TGTGCCAGCAGCTTGGGGGCCGGAGACATTCAGTACTTC.

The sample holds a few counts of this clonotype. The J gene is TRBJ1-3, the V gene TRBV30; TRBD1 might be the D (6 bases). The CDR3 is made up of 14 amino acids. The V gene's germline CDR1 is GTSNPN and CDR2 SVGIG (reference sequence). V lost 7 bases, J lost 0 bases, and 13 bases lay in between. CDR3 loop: CAFEGGGSGNTIYF. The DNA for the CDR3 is TGTGCCTTCGAAGGAGGGGGCTCTGGAAACACCATATATTTT.

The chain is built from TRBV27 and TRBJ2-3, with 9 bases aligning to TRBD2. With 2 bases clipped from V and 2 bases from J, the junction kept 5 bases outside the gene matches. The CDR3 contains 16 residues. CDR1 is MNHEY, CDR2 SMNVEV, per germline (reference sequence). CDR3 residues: CASSLHGGRDTDTQYF. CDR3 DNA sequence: TGTGCCAGCAGTTTACACGGCGGGAGGGACACAGATACGCAGTATTTT.